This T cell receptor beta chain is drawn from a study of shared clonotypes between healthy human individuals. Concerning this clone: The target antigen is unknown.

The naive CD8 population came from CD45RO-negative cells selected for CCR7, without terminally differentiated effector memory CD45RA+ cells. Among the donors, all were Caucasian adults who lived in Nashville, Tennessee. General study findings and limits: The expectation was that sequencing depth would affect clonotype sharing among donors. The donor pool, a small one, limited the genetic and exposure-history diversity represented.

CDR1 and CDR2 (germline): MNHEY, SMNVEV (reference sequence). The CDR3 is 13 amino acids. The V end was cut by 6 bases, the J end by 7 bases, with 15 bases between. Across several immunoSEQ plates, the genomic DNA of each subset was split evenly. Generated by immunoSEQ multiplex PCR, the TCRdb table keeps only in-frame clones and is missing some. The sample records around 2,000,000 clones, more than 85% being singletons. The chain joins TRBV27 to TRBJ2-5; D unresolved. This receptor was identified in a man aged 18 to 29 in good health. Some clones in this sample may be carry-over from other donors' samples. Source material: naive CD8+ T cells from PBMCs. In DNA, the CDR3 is TGTGCCAGCAGCCTTGGAATGATTGGGACCCAGTACTTC. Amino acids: CASSLGMIGTQYF.